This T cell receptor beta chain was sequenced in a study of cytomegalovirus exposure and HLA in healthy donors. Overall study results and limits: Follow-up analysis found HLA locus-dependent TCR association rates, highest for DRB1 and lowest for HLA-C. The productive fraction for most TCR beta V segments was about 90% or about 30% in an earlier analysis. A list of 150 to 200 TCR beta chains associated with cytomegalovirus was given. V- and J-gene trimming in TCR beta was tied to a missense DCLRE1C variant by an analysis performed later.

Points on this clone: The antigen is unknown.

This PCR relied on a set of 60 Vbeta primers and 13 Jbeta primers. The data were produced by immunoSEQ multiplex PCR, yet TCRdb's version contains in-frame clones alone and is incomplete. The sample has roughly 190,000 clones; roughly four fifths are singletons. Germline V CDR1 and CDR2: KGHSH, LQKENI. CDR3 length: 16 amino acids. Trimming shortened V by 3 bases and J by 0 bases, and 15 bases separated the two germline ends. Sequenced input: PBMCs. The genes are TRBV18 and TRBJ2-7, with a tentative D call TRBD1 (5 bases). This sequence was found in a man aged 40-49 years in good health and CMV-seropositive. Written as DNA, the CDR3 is TGTGCCAGCTCACCTTCCGACAGTTTAGTCTCCTACGAGCAGTACTTC. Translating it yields CASSPSDSLVSYEQYF.